This T cell receptor (beta chain) was retrieved from a study of blood T cell repertoires in COVID-19. CDR3 size: 13 residues. V was clipped by 9 bases and J by 3 bases, with 14 bases between them. From germline, CDR1 is LNHDA and CDR2 SQIVND (reference sequence). Method: immunoSEQ multiplex PCR; TCRdb's copy keeps in-frame clones and lacks some. The table lists over 100,000 clones, roughly 82% of them singletons. The sequence came from a woman of 80 years or more with active or convalescent COVID-19. Sequenced material: peripheral blood. V is TRBV19 and J is TRBJ1-1; no reliable D call. The CDR3 DNA reads as TGTGCCAGCAAACCCTCTCGGGACACTGAAGCTTTCTTT. It is translated as CASKPSRDTEAFF.